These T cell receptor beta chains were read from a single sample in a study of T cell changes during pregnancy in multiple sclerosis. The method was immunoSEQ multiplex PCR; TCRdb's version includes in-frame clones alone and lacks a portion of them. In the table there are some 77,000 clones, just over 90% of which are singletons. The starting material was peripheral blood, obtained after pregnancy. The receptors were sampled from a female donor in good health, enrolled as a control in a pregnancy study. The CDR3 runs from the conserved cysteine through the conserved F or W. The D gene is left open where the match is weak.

CDR3: CASSARRAEPDTGELFF
D: .
V: TRBV9

CDR3: CASSLFSTGGDTEAFF
D: TRBD1
V: TRBV27

CDR3: CASSPLAGSYNEQFF
D: TRBD2
V: TRBV18

CDR3: CASSLSGQGNTEAFF
D: TRBD1
V: TRBV7-3

CDR3: CSVEAWQGATQGAFF
D: TRBD1
V: TRBV29-1

CDR3: CASSYGGASGYTF
D: .
V: TRBV19

CDR3: CASSRGASQGQETQYF
D: .
V: TRBV5-8

CDR3: CASSAGVLNEKLFF
D: .
V: TRBV7-9

CDR3: CASSNFFGRHPEQYF
D: .
V: TRBV21-1

CDR3: CASTLHNEQFF
D: .
V: TRBV11-2

CDR3: CASSPAGGSASTDTQYF
D: .
V: TRBV11-3

CDR3: CATSRDKRGFNTIYF
D: .
V: TRBV15

CDR3: CASSLAGGETQYF
D: .
V: TRBV7-2

CDR3: CASSPRGDGYTF
D: TRBD1
V: TRBV5-7

CDR3: CASSPETGIITEAFF
D: TRBD1
V: TRBV6-1

CDR3: CASMPLGVSGTTDTQYF
D: TRBD2
V: TRBV27

CDR3: CASSLLGGGSTDTQYF
D: .
V: TRBV7-3

CDR3: CAISVAGGEETQYF
D: TRBD2
V: TRBV10-3

CDR3: CASSLDGQETQYF
D: .
V: TRBV5-8

CDR3: CASSDARGGGTGELFF
D: .
V: TRBV6-4

CDR3: CASAGTSGGARAKNIQYF
D: TRBD2
V: TRBV2

CDR3: CSADRPGPNTEAFF
D: .
V: TRBV29-1

CDR3: CASSRRRDGPLHF
D: .
V: TRBV6-5

CDR3: CASSISWTSGEEQYF
D: TRBD2
V: TRBV19

CDR3: CASSSSLAAKLPETQYF
D: TRBD2
V: TRBV11-2

CDR3: CASSLGVGTGAFEQYF
D: TRBD1
V: TRBV5-1

CDR3: CASSVTGTSGNTIYF
D: TRBD1
V: TRBV2

CDR3: CASSRQGRGGYGYTF
D: TRBD1
V: TRBV19

CDR3: CATSRSTGTGGYEQYF
D: TRBD1
V: TRBV15

CDR3: CASSLGVGPYNEQFF
D: .
V: TRBV5-4

CDR3: CASSGGARTDTQYF
D: .
V: TRBV5-1

CDR3: CASSHSGQETQYF
D: .
V: TRBV4-3

CDR3: CASSTSVVSQETQYF
D: TRBD2
V: TRBV11-2

CDR3: CASSTTGTGVSGELFF
D: TRBD1
V: TRBV19

CDR3: CSVEDQGANTEAFF
D: TRBD1
V: TRBV29-1

CDR3: CASSMVQGFNQPQHF
D: .
V: TRBV19

CDR3: CASSPDLYNSPLHF
D: .
V: TRBV5-5

CDR3: CASSLVLAGVHNEQFF
D: TRBD2
V: TRBV28

CDR3: CASSIQAGGPSQTQYF
D: TRBD2
V: TRBV19

CDR3: CASSVDSQETQYF
D: .
V: TRBV9

CDR3: CASRNGDSSYNEQFF
D: .
V: TRBV6-5